The sequence of this TCR beta chain was determined in a study of graft-versus-host responses after intestinal transplantation. Notes on the study in general: GvH clones appeared in recipient marrow, some first in ileum or blood. Within the allografts of patients who had graft-donor T cell macrochimerism, graft-versus-host to host-versus-graft clonal ratios were high.

About this clone: Its antigen remains unidentified.

Profiled with immunoSEQ multiplex PCR; TCRdb holds only in-frame clones, not every one. The data hold about 98,000 clones, with about 84% observed a single time. Per germline, CDR1 SEHNR and CDR2 FQNEAQ (reference sequence). The CDR3 sequence is 15 residues long. The V gene end was trimmed by 3 bases and the J gene end by 3 bases; junction bases not matched to a gene: 4. The chain employs TRBV7-9 and TRBJ2-7, with 11 nucleotides matching TRBD1. The TCR sequence derives from a human patient who received an intestinal transplant, so some T cells may come from the graft donor. The sequences come from PBMCs, collected 255 days after intestinal transplant. The CDR3 spells CASSFTGTGGYEQYF. In DNA, the CDR3 is TGTGCCAGCAGCTTTACCGGGACAGGGGGCTACGAGCAGTACTTC.